Reported below is one T cell receptor beta chain. Its antigen is currently not known. With a far larger clone one base away, a read error is the likely cause. This sample is drawn from a study of CXCR3 chemokines and chemotherapy response in bladder cancer (dated by TCRdb to between 2021 and 2023). Study-level background: The study set out to examine whether the activity of the CXCR3 chemokine system within tumors predicted response to chemotherapy in human bladder cancer.

Library construction relied on PCR. Sequencing took place on an Illumina HiSeq 2500. TCRdb cleaned the public reads at Q25 with fastp, built clones with MiXCR and kept in-frame beta chains. Each record represents a unique CDR3 protein, reported with the most common genes and DNA among its rows. The sample includes 7,000 to 9,500 distinct CDR3 sequences, with more than 20% observed a single time. The top ten constitute about 10% of the sample. The CDR3, from cysteine to phenylalanine, totals 13 residues. CDR3 DNA only is kept here, 39 bases in frame from base 1. The germline V gene yields ENHRY for CDR1 and SYGVKD for CDR2. V sheds 5 bases and J sheds 9 bases, leaving 14 bases between their ends.

The V and J genes are TRBV10-3 and TRBJ2-4; there is no confident call for the D gene. Sample collection occurred from a patient whose treatment included neoadjuvant chemotherapy. This TCR came from a human donor with bladder cancer that did not respond to neoadjuvant chemotherapy. The CDR3 is CAISSTDGGIQYF. The nucleotide sequence reads as follows: TGTGCCATCAGTTCGACTGACGGCGGCATTCAGTACTTC.